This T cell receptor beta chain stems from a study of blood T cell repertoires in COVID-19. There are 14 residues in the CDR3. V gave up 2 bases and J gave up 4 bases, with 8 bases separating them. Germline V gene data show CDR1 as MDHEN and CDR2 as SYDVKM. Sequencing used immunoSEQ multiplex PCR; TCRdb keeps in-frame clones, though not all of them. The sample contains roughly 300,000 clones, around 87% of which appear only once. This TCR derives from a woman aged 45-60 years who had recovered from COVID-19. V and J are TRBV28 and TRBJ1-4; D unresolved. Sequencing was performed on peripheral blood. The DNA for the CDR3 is TGTGCCAGCAGTTTAGGCGGAGATAATGAAAAACTGTTTTTT. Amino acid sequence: CASSLGGDNEKLFF.